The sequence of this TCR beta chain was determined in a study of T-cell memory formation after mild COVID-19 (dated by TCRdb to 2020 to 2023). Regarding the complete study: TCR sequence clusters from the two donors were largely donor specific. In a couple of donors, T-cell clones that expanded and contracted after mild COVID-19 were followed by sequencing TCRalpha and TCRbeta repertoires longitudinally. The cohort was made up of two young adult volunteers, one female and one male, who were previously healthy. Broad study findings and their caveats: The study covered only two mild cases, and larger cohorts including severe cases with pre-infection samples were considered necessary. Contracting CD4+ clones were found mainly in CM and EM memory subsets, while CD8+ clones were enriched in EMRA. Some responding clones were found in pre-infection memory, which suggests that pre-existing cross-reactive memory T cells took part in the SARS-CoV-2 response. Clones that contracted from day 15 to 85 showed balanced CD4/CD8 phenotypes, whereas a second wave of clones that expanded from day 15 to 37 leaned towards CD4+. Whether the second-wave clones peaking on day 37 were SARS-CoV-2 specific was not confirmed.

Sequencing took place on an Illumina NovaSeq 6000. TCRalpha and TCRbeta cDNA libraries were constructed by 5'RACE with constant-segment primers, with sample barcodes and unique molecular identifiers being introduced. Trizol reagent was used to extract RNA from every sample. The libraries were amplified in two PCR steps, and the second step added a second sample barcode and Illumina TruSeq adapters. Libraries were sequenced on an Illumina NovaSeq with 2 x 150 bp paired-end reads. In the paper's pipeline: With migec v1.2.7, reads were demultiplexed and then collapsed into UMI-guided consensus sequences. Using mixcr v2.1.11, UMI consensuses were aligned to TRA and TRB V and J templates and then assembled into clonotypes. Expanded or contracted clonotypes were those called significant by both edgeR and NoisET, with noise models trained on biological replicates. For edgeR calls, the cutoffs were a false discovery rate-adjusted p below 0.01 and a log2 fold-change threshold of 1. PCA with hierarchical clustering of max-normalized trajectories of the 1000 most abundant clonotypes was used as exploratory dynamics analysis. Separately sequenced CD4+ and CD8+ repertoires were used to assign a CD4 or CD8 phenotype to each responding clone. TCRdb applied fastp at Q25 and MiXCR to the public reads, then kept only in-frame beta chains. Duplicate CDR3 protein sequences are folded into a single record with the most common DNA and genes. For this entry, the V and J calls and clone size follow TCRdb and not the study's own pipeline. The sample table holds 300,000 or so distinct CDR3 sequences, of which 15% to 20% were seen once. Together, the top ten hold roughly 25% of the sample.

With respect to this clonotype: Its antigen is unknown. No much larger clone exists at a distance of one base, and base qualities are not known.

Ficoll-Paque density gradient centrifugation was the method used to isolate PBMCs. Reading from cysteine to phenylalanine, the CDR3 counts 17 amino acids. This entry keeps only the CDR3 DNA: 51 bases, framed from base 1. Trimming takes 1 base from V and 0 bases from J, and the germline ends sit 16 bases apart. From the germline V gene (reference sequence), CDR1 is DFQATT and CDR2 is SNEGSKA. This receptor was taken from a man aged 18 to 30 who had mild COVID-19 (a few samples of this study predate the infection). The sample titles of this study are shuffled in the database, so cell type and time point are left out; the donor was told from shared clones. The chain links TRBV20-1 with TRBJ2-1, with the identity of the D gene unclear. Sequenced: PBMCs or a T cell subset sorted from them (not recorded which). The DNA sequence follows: TGCAGTGCTAGAGCCTCAATGGGGTTAAGCTCCTACAATGAGCAGTTCTTC. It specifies CSARASMGLSSYNEQFF.